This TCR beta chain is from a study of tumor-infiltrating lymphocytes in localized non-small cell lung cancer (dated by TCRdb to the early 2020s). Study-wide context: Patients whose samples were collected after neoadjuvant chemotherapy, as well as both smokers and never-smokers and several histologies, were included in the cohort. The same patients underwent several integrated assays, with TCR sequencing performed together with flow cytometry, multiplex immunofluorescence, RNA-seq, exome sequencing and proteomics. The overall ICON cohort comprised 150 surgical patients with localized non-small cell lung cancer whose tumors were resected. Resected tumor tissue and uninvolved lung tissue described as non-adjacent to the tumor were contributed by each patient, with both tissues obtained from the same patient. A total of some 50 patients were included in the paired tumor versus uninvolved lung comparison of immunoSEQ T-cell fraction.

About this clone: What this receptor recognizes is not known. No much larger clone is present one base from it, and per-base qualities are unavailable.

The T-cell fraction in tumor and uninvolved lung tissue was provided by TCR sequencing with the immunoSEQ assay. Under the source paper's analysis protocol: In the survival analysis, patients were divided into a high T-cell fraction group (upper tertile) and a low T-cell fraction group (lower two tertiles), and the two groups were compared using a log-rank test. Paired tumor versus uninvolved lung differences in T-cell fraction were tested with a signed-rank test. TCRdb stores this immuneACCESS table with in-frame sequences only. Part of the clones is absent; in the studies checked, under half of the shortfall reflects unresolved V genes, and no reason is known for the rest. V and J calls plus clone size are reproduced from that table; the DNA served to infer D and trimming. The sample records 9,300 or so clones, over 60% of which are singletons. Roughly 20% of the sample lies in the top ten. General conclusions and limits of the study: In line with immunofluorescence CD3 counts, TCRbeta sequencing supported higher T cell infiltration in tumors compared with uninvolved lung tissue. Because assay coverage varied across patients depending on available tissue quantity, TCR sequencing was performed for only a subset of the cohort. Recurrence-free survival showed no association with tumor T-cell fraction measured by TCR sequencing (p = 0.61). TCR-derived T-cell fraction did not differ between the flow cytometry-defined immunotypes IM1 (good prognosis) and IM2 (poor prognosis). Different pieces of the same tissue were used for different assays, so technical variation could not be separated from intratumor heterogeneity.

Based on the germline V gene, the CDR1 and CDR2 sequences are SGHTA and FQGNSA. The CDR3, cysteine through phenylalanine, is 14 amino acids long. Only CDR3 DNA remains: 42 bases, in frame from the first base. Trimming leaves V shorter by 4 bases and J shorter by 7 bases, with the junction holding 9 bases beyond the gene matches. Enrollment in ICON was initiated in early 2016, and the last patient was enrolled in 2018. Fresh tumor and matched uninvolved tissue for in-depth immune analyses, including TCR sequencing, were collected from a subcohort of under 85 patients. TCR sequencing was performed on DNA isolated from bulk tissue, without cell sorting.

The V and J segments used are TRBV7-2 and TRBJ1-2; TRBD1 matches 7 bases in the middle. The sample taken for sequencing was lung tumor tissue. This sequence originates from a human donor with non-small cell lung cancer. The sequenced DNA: TGTGCCAGCAGCTCCTACGACAGGGTGGGTGGCTACACCTTC. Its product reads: CASSSYDRVGGYTF. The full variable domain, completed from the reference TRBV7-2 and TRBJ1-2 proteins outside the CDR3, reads GAGVSQSPSNKVTEKGKDVELRCDPISGHTALYWYRQSLGQGLEFLIYFQGNSAPDKSGLPSDRFSAERTGGSVSTLTIQRTQQEDSAVYLCASSSYDRVGGYTFGSGTRLTVV.